The clone carrying this T cell receptor beta chain was detected ten times or more. The data belong to a study of early T cells in non-severe SARS-CoV-2 infection. Background on the study: Chains were not paired, and sequencing was done on bulk RNA from unsorted whole blood.

Individual cDNA molecules were tagged with unique molecular identifiers. Each CDR3 protein is one row after TCRdb ran MiXCR on the 5' RACE reads. The data contain about 70,000 distinct CDR3 sequences, about a tenth of them singletons. Germline CDR1 reads SEHNR; CDR2 reads FQNEAQ (reference sequence). The CDR3 extends over 17 amino acids. Trimming at V came to 2 bases and at J to 1 base, leaving 8 bases not matched to a gene. The starting material was whole blood, obtained at baseline. The sequence was obtained from an adult who was a healthcare worker with PCR-confirmed SARS-CoV-2 infection or an uninfected control (not recorded which). This sequence joins TRBV7-9 and TRBJ2-7; 10 bases fit TRBD1. The CDR3 region has the DNA TGTGCCAGCAGCTTATCCCCCGGGACAGGGGAATCCTACGAGCAGTACTTC. This codes for CASSLSPGTGESYEQYF.